A selection of T cell receptor beta chains follows, all from one sample in a study of blood T cell repertoires in COVID-19. Clones were sequenced by immunoSEQ multiplex PCR, and TCRdb holds only the in-frame ones, with some missing. Among fewer than 700,000 clones listed, roughly 89% were seen once. Sequenced material: peripheral blood. The receptors were sampled from a woman aged 50 to 65 with COVID-19, enrolled during active disease. Both conserved end residues are part of each CDR3. The D gene is left open where the match is weak. Some rows have no size entry. The others give once, few or many, or a class for an expanded clone.

-	-	TRBV5-4	TRBJ1-4	TGTGCCAGCAGCCCCGCGGGGGGAGACGAAAAACTGTTTTTT	CASSPAGGDEKLFF
-	-	TRBV5-5	TRBJ1-2	TGTGCCAGCAGCTTCCCAAGCGTTGGGGGGGGGCGAGGCTACACCTTC	CASSFPSVGGGRGYTF
once	-	TRBV28	TRBJ1-6	TGTGCCAGCAGAAATCACCGAGGAGGGAGCTCCTATAATTCACCCCTCCACTTT	CASRNHRGGSSYNSPLHF
-	TRBD1	TRBV4-2	TRBJ1-1	TGTGCCAGCAGCCCCTACAGGGGATCTGAAGCTTTCTTT	CASSPYRGSEAFF
once	-	TRBV9	TRBJ2-2	TGTGCCAGCAGCCCTGGGGGCCGGCAAGGGGAGCTGTTTTTT	CASSPGGRQGELFF
-	-	TRBV21-1	TRBJ2-1	TGTGCCAGCAGCAAATGGAGGACAGGTCCCTCCTACAATGAGCAGTTCTTC	CASSKWRTGPSYNEQFF
-	TRBD2	TRBV7-3	TRBJ2-3	TGTGCCAGCAGCTCAGAGCGGGGGGGCCGGTCGGTTGACACGCAGTATTTT	CASSSERGGRSVDTQYF
-	-	TRBV18	TRBJ1-4	TGTGCCAGCTCACCCGGGACTGCCGTGGTAGGGGAAAAACTGTTTTTT	CASSPGTAVVGEKLFF
-	-	TRBV3-1/TRBV3-2	TRBJ1-2	TGTGCCAGCACCCGCGGGGGGAACTATGGCTACACCTTC	CASTRGGNYGYTF
-	-	TRBV9	TRBJ1-6	TGTGCCAGCAGCCTCGACAGTGGTAATTCACCCCTCCACTTT	CASSLDSGNSPLHF
-	-	TRBV7-3	TRBJ2-5	TGTGCCAGCAGCTTGGGCGGCGGGGAGACCCAGTACTTC	CASSLGGGETQYF
-	TRBD1	TRBV6-1	TRBJ1-5	TGTGCCAGCAGTGATTTGGGACAGCTACTAAATCAGCCCCAGCATTTT	CASSDLGQLLNQPQHF
-	TRBD2	TRBV6-5	TRBJ2-5	TGTGCCAGCAGTTACGGCGGGGGGCGACAAGAGACCCAGTACTTC	CASSYGGGRQETQYF
once	-	TRBV10-1	TRBJ1-1	TGCGCCAGCAGTGAGTCGTGGGGGCCGATGGCTGAAGCTTTCTTT	CASSESWGPMAEAFF
-	TRBD1	TRBV25-1	TRBJ1-2	TGTGCCAGCGGGGACAGGGTCTATGGCTACACCTTC	CASGDRVYGYTF
-	-	TRBV24-1	TRBJ2-3	TGTGCCACCAGTGACCCGCAGGGGCGCGGCACAGATACGCAGTATTTT	CATSDPQGRGTDTQYF
-	TRBD2	TRBV3-1/TRBV3-2	TRBJ2-7	TGTGCCAGCAGCCCGGGGGGTGGCGAGCAGTACTTC	CASSPGGGEQYF
-	-	TRBV20-1	TRBJ1-1	TGCAGTGCTAGTTGGGGGGGCGGCGAAGCTTTCTTT	CSASWGGGEAFF
-	-	TRBV19	TRBJ1-2	TGTGCCAGCCGACATTATGACCGAAGAACTAACTATGGCTACACCTTC	CASRHYDRRTNYGYTF
-	TRBD2	TRBV25-1	TRBJ2-3	TGTGCCAGCAGTGATCGGCGGGGGGAAGATACGCAGTATTTT	CASSDRRGEDTQYF
-	TRBD1	TRBV9	TRBJ1-4	TGTGCCAGCAGCGTAGGACAGGGGTTATATGAAAAACTGTTTTTT	CASSVGQGLYEKLFF
-	-	TRBV10-1	TRBJ2-7	TGCGCCAGCAGTCCCAGCCTAGCTGGCAACGAGCAGTACTTC	CASSPSLAGNEQYF
-	TRBD1	TRBV6-5	TRBJ1-1	TGTGCCAGCCGAACGGACAGGGACGGGGAAGCTTTCTTT	CASRTDRDGEAFF
few	-	TRBV11-2	TRBJ1-5	TGTGCCAGCAGCTTAGAAGGGGGGGGCAATCAGCCCCAGCATTTT	CASSLEGGGNQPQHF
-	-	TRBV25-1	TRBJ2-7	TGTGCCAGCAGTAATAGTCCGGCTCGGGACGAGCAGTACTTC	CASSNSPARDEQYF
-	-	TRBV4-1	TRBJ1-1	TGCGCCAGCAGCCACCCCGGCGGGGATCTGAACACTGAAGCTTTCTTT	CASSHPGGDLNTEAFF
-	TRBD1	TRBV9	TRBJ1-6	TGTGCCAGCCAGGGGCAGGGGGATTCACCCCTCCACTTT	CASQGQGDSPLHF
-	-	TRBV7-2	TRBJ1-1	TGTGCCAGCAGCTTAGACGCAGGGTGGGTCACTGAAGCTTTCTTT	CASSLDAGWVTEAFF
few	-	TRBV3-1/TRBV3-2	TRBJ1-6	TGTGCCAGCAGCCAAGTATCAGTTAATTCACCCCTCCACTTT	CASSQVSVNSPLHF
once	TRBD1	TRBV10-3	TRBJ1-4	TGTGCCATAGGACAGGACCTTGAAAAACTGTTTTTT	CAIGQDLEKLFF
-	-	TRBV30	TRBJ2-3	TGTGCCTTAGAATACGCAGATACGCAGTATTTT	CALEYADTQYF
-	TRBD1	TRBV5-1	TRBJ2-7	TGCGCCAGCAGCGCGGGGGACAGGGAAGCCTACGAGCAGTACTTC	CASSAGDREAYEQYF
-	-	TRBV11-1	TRBJ1-1	TGTGCCAGCACCTGGGGGCTGAACACTGAAGCTTTCTTT	CASTWGLNTEAFF
-	TRBD1	TRBV5-1	TRBJ2-1	TGCGCCAGCAGCTTGGTTGGGACAGAGTACAATGAGCAGTTCTTC	CASSLVGTEYNEQFF
-	-	TRBV30	TRBJ1-2	TGTGCCTGGAGTGTATCAGGCGCCAACTATGGCTACACCTTC	CAWSVSGANYGYTF
-	TRBD1	TRBV6-5	TRBJ2-7	TGTGCCAGCAGCCATCCCGGGACAGGGTCCTACGAGCAGTACTTC	CASSHPGTGSYEQYF
-	-	TRBV10-3	TRBJ1-5	TGTGCCATCACCCCTGGGGAGGATCAGCCCCAGCATTTT	CAITPGEDQPQHF
-	-	TRBV25-1	TRBJ2-7	TGTGCCAGCAGTGCCCCGGGGGGGACAGGGAGCGAGCAGTACTTC	CASSAPGGTGSEQYF
once	-	TRBV24-1	TRBJ1-1	TGTGCCACCAGTGACTGGCAGGTGACTGAAGCTTTCTTT	CATSDWQVTEAFF
-	TRBD1	TRBV9	TRBJ1-4	TGTGCCAGCAGCGCGAGACAGGGAGAGGCTAATGAAAAACTGTTTTTT	CASSARQGEANEKLFF
-	TRBD1	TRBV19	TRBJ2-1	TGTGCCAGTAGTATGGGGCAGGGGGCGGTTATAGGCAATGAGCAGTTCTTC	CASSMGQGAVIGNEQFF
once	-	TRBV29-1	TRBJ2-3	TGCAGCGCCCGAATGGGCAGGGAGGCAGATACGCAGTATTTT	CSARMGREADTQYF
-	-	TRBV15	TRBJ2-4	TGTGCCACCACACGGGGAGCCAAAAACATTCAGTACTTC	CATTRGAKNIQYF
-	TRBD1	TRBV6-2/TRBV6-3	TRBJ1-1	TGTGCCAGCAGTTACACAGGGGAGAACACTGAAGCTTTCTTT	CASSYTGENTEAFF
many	TRBD1	TRBV5-4	TRBJ2-7	TGTGCCAGCAGACAGACGGACAGGGGCGAGCAGTACTTC	CASRQTDRGEQYF
once	-	TRBV9	TRBJ1-2	TGTGCCAGCAGCGGCGGACAGTATGGCTACACCTTC	CASSGGQYGYTF
once	-	TRBV27	TRBJ1-6	TGTGCCAGCAGAATGGCTCGGGGGACGGTGAATTCACCCCTCCACTTT	CASRMARGTVNSPLHF